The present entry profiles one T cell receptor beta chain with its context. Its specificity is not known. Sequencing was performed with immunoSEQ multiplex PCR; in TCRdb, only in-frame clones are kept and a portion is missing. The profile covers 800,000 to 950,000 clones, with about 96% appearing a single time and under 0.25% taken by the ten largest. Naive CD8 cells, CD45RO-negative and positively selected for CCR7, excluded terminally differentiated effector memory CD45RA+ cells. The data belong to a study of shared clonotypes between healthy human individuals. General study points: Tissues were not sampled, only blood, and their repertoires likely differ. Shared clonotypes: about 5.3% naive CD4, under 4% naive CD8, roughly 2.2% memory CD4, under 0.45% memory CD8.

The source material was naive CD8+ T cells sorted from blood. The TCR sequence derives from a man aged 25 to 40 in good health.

DNA for the CDR3: TGTGCCAGTAGTGATTTGACTAGCGGGAGTTTTCATGAGCAGTTCTTC. Its translation: CASSDLTSGSFHEQFF. This chain links TRBV19 with TRBJ2-1; 12 bases fit TRBD2. Trimming cost V 5 bases and J 8 bases; bases outside gene matches: 10. CDR3 length: 16 residues. Germline V gene lookup returns CDR1 LNHDA and CDR2 SQIVND (reference sequence).